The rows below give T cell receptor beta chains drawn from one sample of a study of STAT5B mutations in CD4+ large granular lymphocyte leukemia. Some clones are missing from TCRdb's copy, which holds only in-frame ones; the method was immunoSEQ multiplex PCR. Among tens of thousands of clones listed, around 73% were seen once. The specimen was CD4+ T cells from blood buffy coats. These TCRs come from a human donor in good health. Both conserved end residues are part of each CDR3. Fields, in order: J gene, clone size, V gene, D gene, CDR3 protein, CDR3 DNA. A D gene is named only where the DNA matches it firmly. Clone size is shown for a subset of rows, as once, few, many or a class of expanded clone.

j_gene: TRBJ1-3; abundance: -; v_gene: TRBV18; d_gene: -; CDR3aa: CASSPATNSGNTIYF; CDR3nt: TGTGCCAGCTCACCAGCGACCAACTCTGGAAACACCATATATTTT
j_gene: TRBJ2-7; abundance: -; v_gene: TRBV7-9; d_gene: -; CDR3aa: CASSLMSGPRPYEQYF; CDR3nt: TGTGCCAGCAGCTTAATGTCTGGTCCACGACCCTACGAGCAGTACTTC
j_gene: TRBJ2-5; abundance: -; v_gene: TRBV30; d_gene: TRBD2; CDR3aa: CAWSRTSGKETQYF; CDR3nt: TGTGCCTGGAGTCGGACTAGCGGAAAAGAGACCCAGTACTTC
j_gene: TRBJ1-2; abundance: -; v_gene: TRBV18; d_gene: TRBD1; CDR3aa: CASSPLGRQGQELYGYTF; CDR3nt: TGTGCCAGCTCACCACTCGGACGTCAGGGACAGGAACTTTATGGCTACACCTTC
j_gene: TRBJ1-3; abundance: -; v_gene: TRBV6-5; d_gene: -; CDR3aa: CASSMGGVGNTIYF; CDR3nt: TGTGCCAGCTCTATGGGGGGGGTTGGAAACACCATATATTTT
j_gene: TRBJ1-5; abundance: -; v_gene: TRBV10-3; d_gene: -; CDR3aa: CAISESVGGVPQPQHF; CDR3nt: TGTGCCATCAGTGAGTCCGTAGGGGGGGTCCCCCAGCCCCAGCATTTT
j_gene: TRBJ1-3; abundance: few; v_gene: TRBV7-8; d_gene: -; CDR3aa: CASSFGSSGNTIYF; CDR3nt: TGTGCCAGCAGCTTCGGGTCCTCTGGAAACACCATATATTTT
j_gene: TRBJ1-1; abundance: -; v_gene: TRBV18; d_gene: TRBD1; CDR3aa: CASSPPGQGDLGTEAFF; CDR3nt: TGTGCCAGCTCACCACCGGGACAGGGGGACTTGGGCACTGAAGCTTTCTTT
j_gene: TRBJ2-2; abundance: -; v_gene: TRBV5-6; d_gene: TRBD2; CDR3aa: CASSPGLAVGELFF; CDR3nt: TGTGCCAGCAGCCCGGGACTAGCGGTCGGGGAGCTGTTTTTT
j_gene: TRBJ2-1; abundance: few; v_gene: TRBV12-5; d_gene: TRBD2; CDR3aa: CASGLGLVALDEQFF; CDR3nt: TGTGCTAGTGGTTTAGGACTAGTTGCTTTGGATGAGCAGTTCTTC
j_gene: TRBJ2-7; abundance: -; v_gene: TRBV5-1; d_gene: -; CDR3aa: CASSLAMSWGSSYEQYF; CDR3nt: TGCGCCAGCAGCTTGGCCATGAGCTGGGGCAGCTCCTACGAGCAGTACTTC
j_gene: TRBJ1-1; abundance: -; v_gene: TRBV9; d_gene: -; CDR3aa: CASSRTANTEAFF; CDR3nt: TGTGCCAGCAGCCGGACAGCGAACACTGAAGCTTTCTTT
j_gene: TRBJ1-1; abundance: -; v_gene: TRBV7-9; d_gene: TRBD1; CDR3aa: CASSSGQGATAFF; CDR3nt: TGTGCCAGCAGCTCCGGACAGGGGGCCACAGCTTTCTTT
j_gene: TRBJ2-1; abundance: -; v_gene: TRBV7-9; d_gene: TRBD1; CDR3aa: CASSPGGLGMSEQFF; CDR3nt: TGTGCCAGCAGTCCAGGGGGCCTGGGGATGAGTGAGCAGTTCTTC
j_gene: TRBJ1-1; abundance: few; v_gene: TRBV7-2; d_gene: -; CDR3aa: CASSLEQNTEAFF; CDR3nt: TGTGCCAGCAGCTTAGAACAGAACACTGAAGCTTTCTTT
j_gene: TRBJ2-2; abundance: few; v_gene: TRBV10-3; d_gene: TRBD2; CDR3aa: CATGTSGGTNTGELFF; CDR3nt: TGTGCCACCGGGACTAGCGGGGGGACCAACACCGGGGAGCTGTTTTTT
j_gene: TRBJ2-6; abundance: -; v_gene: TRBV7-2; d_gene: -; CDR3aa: CASSLGGSGANVLTF; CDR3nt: TGTGCCAGCAGCTTAGGCGGCTCTGGGGCCAACGTCCTGACTTTC
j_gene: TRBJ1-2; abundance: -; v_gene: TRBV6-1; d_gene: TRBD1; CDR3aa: CASSEKVDRAYGYTF; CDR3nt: TGTGCCAGCAGTGAAAAGGTGGACAGGGCCTATGGCTACACCTTC
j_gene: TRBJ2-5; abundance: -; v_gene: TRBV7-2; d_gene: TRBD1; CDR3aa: CASSLTGVVETQYF; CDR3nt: TGTGCCAGCAGCTTAACAGGGGTGGTAGAGACCCAGTACTTC
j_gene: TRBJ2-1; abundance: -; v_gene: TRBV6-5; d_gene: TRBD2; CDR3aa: CASSRTSPSGQFF; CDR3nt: TGTGCCAGCAGTCGGACTAGCCCAAGTGGGCAGTTCTTC
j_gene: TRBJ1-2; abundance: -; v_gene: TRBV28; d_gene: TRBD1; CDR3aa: CASSLGTGDFYGYTF; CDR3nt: TGTGCCAGCAGTTTAGGGACAGGGGATTTCTATGGCTACACCTTC
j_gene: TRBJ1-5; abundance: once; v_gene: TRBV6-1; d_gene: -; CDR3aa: CASNRDHQPQHF; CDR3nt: TGTGCCAGCAACAGGGACCACCAGCCCCAGCATTTT
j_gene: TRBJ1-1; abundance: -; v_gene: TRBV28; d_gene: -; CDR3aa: CASSAHSGQGYTEAFF; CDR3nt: TGTGCCAGCAGTGCGCACAGCGGGCAGGGCTACACTGAAGCTTTCTTT
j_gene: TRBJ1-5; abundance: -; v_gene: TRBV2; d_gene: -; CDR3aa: CASSEDSSNQPQHF; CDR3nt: TGTGCCAGCAGTGAGGACAGTAGCAATCAGCCCCAGCATTTT
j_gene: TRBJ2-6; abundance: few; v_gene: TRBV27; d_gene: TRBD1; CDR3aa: CASSLIGRGTGANVLTF; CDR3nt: TGTGCCAGCAGTTTAATAGGCAGGGGGACTGGGGCCAACGTCCTGACTTTC
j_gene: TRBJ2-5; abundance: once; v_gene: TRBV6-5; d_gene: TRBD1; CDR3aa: CASSSSQLGGVETQYF; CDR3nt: TGTGCCAGCAGTTCCTCTCAATTAGGGGGCGTGGAGACCCAGTACTTC
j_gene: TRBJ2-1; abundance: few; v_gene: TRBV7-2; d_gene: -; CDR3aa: CASSPGSEQFF; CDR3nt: TGTGCCAGCAGCCCCGGAAGTGAGCAGTTCTTC
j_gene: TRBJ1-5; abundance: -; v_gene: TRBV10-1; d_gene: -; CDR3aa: CASSGSRGDQPQHF; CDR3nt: TGCGCCAGCAGTGGGTCCCGGGGGGATCAGCCCCAGCATTTT
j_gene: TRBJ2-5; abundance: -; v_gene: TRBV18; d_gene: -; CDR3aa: CASSPPPQGGETQYF; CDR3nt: TGTGCCAGCTCACCACCTCCCCAGGGAGGAGAGACCCAGTACTTC
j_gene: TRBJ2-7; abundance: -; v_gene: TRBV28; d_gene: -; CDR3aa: CASRTGRYEQYF; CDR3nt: TGTGCCAGCAGGACAGGGAGGTACGAGCAGTACTTC
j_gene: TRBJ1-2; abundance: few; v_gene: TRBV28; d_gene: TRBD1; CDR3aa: CASSLGQGVYGYTF; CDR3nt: TGTGCCAGCAGTCTCGGACAGGGAGTCTATGGCTACACCTTC
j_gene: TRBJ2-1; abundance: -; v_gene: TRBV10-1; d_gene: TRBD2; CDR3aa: CASSEGVAGNNEQFF; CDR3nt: TGCGCCAGCAGTGAGGGGGTAGCGGGAAACAATGAGCAGTTCTTC
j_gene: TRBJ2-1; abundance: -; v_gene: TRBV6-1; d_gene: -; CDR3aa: CASIGPPRYNEQFF; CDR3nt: TGTGCCAGCATAGGCCCCCCCCGCTACAATGAGCAGTTCTTC
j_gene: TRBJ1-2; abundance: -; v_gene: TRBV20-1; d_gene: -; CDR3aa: CSVTGLRGYTF; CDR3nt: TGCAGTGTTACAGGGTTGCGGGGCTACACCTTC
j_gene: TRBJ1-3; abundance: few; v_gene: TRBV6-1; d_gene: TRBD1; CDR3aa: CASTRDRGSGNTIYF; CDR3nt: TGTGCCAGCACCAGGGACAGGGGCTCTGGAAACACCATATATTTT
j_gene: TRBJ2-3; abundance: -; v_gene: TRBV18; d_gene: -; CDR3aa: CASSQDSTDTQYF; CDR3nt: TGTGCCAGCTCTCAGGACAGCACAGATACGCAGTATTTT